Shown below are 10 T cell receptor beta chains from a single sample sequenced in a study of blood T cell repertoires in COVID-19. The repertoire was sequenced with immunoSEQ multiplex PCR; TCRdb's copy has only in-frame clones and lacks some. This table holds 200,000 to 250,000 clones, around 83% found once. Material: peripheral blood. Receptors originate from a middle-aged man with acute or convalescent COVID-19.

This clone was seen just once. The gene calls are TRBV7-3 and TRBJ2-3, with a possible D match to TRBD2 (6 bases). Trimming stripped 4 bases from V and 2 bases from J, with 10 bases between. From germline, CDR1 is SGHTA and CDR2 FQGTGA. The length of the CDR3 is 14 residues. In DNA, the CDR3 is TGTGCCAGCAGCTCCGGGGACTTCACAGATACGCAGTATTTT. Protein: CASSSGDFTDTQYF.

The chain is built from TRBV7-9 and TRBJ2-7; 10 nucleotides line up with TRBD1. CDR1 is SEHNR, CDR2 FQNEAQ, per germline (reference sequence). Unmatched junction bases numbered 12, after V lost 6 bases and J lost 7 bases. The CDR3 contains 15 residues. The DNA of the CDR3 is TGTGCCAGCAGGCTAGACGGCGGGACAGGGGCGGAGCAGTACTTC. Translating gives CASRLDGGTGAEQYF. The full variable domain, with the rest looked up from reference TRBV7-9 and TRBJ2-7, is DTGVSQNPRHKITKRGQNVTFRCDPISEHNRLYWYRQTLGQGPEFLTYFQNEAQLEKSRLLSDRFSAERPKGSFSTLEIQRTEQGDSAMYLCASRLDGGTGAEQYFGPGTRLTVT.

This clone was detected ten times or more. The CDR3 reads CASSFLQEYGYTF. CDR3 coding DNA: TGTGCCAGCAGCTTCTTACAGGAGTATGGCTACACCTTC. V is TRBV13 and J is TRBJ1-2, with TRBD1 as a possible D gene (5 bases). The CDR3 has 13 residues. Trimming removed 3 bases at V and 5 bases at J, with 10 bases between. Germline-derived CDR1 and CDR2 are PRHDT and FYEKMQ (reference sequence).

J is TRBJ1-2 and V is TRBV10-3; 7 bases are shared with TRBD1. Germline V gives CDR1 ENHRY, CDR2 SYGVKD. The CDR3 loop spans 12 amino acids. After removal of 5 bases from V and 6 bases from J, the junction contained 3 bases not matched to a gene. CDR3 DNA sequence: TGTGCCATCAGTTCGCAGGGGGATGGCTACACCTTC. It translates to CAISSQGDGYTF.

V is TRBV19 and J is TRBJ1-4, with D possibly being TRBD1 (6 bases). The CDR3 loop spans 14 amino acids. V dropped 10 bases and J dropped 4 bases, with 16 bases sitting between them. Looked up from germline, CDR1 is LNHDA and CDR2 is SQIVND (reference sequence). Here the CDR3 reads CATVQTGGNEKLFF. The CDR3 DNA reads TGTGCCACCGTACAGACAGGAGGTAATGAAAAACTGTTTTTT. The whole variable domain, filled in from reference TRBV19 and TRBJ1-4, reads DGGITQSPKYLFRKEGQNVTLSCEQNLNHDAMYWYRQDPGQGLRLIYYSQIVNDFQKGDIAEGYSVSREKKESFPLTVTSAQKNPTAFYLCATVQTGGNEKLFFGSGTQLSVL.

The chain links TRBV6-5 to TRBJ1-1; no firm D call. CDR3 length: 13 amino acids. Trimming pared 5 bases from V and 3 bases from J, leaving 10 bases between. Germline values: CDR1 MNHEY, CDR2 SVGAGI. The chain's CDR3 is CASSRQDYTEAFF. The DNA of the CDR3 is TGTGCCAGCAGTCGGCAGGATTACACTGAAGCTTTCTTT.

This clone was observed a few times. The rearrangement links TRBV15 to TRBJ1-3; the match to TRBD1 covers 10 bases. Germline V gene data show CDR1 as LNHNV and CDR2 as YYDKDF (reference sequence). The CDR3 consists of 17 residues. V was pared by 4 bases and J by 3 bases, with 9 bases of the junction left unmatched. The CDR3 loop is CATSTQVDRGLGNTIYF. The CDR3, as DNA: TGTGCCACCAGCACGCAGGTAGACAGGGGGCTTGGAAACACCATATATTTT.

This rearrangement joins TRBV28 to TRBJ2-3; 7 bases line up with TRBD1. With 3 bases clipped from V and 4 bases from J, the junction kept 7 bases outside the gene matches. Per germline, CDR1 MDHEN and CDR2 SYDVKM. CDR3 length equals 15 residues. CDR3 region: CASSFNRGSADTQYF. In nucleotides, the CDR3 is TGTGCCAGCAGTTTCAACAGGGGATCGGCAGATACGCAGTATTTT.

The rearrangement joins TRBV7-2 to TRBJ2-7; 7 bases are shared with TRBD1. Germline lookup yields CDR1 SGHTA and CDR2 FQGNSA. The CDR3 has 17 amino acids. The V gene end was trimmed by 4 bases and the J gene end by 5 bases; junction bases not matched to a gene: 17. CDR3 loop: CASSSTPSLTGINEQYF. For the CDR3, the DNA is TGTGCCAGCAGCTCCACACCGTCATTGACAGGGATCAACGAGCAGTACTTC.

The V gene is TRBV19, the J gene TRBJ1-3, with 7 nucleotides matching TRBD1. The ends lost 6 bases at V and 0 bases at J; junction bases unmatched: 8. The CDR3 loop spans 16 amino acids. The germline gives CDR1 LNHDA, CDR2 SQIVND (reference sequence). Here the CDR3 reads CASSPLGTASGNTIYF. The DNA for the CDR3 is TGTGCCAGTAGCCCCTTGGGGACAGCCTCTGGAAACACCATATATTTT.